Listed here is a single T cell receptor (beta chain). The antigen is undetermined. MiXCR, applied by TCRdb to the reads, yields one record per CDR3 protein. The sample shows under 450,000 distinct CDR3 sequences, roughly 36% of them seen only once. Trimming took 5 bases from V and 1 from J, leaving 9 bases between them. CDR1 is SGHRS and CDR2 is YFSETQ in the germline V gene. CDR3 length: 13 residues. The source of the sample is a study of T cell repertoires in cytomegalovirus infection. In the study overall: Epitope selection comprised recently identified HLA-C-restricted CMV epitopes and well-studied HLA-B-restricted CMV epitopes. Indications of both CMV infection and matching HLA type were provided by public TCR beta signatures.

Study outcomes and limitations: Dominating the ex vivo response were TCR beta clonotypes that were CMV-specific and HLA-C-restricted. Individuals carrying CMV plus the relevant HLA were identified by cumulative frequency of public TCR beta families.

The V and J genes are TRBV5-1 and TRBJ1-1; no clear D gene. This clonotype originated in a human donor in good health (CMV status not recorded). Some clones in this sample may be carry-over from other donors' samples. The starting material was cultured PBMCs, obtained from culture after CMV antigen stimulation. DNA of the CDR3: TGCGCCAGCAGGATCGGCGGGAACACTGAAGCTTTCTTT. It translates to CASRIGGNTEAFF.